This T cell receptor beta chain was identified during a study of shared clonotypes between healthy human individuals. General study findings and limits: Sequencing depth was a factor that was expected to affect clonotype sharing among donors.

It was at deep level that the assay was run. Data came from immunoSEQ multiplex PCR; TCRdb stores just in-frame clones and leaves some out. The sample comprises more than 550,000 clones, 72% of which are singletons, and around 1.8% rests with the top ten. In regard to this clone: What it binds is not known.

All donors were healthy HIV-negative adults lacking recent acute infections or vaccinations. The sequence came from a woman in her twenties or thirties in good health. Sequencing was performed on memory CD4+ T cells sorted from blood. Subset: CD45RA-negative fraction.

This CDR3 reads CASSSDRGREYF. The CDR3 DNA reads TGTGCCAGCAGCTCCGACAGGGGGCGCGAGTACTTC. The rearrangement links TRBV7-8 to TRBJ2-7, with TRBD1 identical over 10 bases. With 4 bases clipped from V and 11 bases from J, the junction kept 5 bases outside the gene matches. The CDR3 is 12 amino acids. CDR1 is SGHVS, CDR2 FQNEAQ, per germline. Filled out from reference TRBV7-8 and TRBJ2-7, the complete variable domain reads GAGVSQSPRYKVAKRGQDVALRCDPISGHVSLFWYQQALGQGPEFLTYFQNEAQLDKSGLPSDRFFAERPEGSVSTLKIQRTQQEDSAVYLCASSSDRGREYFGPGTRLTVT.